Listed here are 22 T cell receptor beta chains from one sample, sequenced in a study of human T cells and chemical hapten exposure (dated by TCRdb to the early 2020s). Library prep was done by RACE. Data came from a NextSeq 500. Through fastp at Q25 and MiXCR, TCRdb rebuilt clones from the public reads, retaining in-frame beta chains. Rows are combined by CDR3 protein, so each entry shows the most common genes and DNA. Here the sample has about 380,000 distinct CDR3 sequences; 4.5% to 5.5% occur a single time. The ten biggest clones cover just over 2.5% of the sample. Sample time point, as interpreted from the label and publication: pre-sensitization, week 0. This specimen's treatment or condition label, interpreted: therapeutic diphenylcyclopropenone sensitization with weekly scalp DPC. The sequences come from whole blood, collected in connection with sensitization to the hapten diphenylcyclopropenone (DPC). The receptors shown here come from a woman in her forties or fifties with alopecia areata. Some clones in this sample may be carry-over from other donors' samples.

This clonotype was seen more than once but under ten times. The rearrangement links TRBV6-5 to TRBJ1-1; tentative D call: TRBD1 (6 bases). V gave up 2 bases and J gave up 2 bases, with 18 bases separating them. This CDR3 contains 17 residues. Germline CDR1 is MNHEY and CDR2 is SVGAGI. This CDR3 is CASSYEGGTRINTEAFF. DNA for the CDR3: TGTGCCAGCAGTTACGAGGGGGGTACGAGGATTAACACTGAAGCTTTCTTT.

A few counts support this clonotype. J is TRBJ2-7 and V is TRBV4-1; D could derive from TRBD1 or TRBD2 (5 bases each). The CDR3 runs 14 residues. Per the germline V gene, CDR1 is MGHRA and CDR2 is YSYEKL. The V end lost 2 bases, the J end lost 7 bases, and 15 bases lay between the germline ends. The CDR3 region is CASSQWGAGGEQYF. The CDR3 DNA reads TGCGCCAGCAGCCAATGGGGCGCGGGTGGAGAGCAGTACTTC.

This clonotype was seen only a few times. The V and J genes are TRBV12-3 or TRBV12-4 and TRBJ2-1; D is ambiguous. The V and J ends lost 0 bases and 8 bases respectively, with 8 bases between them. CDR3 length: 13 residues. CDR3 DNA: TGTGCCAGCAGTTTAGCCGTCCCAGATGAGCAGTTCTTC. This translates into CASSLAVPDEQFF.

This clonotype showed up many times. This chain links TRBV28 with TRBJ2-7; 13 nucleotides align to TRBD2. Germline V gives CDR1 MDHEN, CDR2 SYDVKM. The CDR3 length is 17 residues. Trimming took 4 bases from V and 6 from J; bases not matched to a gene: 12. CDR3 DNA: TGTGCCAGCAGTTCAGGACTAGCGGGGGAAGGGGGAGTCGAGCAGTACTTC. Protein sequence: CASSSGLAGEGGVEQYF.

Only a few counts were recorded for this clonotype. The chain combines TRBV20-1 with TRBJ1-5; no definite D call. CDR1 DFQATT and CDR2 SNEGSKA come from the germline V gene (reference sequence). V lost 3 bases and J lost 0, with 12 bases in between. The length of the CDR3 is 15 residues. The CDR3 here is CSARRDADSNQPQHF. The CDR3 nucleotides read TGCAGTGCTAGGAGGGATGCAGATAGCAATCAGCCCCAGCATTTT.

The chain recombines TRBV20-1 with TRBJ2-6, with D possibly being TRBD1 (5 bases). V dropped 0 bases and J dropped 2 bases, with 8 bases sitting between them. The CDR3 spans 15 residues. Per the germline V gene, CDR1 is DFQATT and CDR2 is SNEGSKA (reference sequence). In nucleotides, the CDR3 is TGCAGTGCTAGAGATGGCAGGGCTGGGGCCAACGTCCTGACTTTC. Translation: CSARDGRAGANVLTF.

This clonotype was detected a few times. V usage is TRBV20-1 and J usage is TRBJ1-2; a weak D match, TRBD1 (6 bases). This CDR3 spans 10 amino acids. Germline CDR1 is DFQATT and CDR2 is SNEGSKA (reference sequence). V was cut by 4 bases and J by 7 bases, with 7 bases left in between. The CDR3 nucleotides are TGCAGTGCTACAGGGGTTGGCTACACCTTC. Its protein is CSATGVGYTF.

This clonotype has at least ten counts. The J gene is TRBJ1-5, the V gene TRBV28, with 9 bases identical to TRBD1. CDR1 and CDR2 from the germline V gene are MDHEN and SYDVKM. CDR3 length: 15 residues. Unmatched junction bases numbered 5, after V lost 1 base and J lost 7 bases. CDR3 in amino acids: CASSLSRTGVQPQHF. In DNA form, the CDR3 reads TGTGCCAGCAGTTTATCAAGGACAGGGGTGCAGCCCCAGCATTTT.

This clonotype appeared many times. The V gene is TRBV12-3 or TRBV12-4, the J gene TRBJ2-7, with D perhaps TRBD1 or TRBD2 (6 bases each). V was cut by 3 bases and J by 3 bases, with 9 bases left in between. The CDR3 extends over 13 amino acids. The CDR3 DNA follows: TGTGCCAGCAGTTTCCGGGGGCGCTACGAGCAGTACTTC. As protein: CASSFRGRYEQYF.

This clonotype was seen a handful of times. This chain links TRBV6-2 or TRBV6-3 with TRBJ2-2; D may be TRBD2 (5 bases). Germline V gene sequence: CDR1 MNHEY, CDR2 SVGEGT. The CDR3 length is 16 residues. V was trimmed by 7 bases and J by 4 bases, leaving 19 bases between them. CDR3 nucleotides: TGTGCCAGCACTGCCGGGATCTTAAAATCCACCGGGGAGCTGTTTTTT. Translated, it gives CASTAGILKSTGELFF.

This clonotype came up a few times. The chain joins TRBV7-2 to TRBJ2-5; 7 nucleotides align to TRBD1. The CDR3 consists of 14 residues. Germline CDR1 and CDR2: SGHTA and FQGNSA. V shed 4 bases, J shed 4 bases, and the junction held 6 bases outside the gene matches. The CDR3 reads CASSSNRGRETQYF. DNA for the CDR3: TGTGCCAGCAGCTCCAACAGGGGCAGAGAGACCCAGTACTTC.

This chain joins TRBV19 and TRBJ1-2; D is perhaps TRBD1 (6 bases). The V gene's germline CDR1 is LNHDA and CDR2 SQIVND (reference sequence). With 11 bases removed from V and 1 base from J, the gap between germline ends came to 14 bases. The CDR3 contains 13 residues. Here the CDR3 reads CAASDSLNYGYTF. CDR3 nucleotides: TGTGCCGCCTCGGACAGCCTTAACTATGGCTACACCTTC.

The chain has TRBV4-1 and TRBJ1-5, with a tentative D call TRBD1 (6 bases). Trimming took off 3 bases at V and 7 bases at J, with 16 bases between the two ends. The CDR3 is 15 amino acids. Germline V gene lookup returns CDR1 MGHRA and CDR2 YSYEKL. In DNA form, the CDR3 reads TGCGCCAGCAGCCACCCCCCAGGGGTCGGGCAGCCCCAGCATTTT. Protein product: CASSHPPGVGQPQHF.

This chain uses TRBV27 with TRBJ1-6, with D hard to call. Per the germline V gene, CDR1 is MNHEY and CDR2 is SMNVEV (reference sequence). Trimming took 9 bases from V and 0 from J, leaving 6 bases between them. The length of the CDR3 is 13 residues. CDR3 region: CASLGSYNSPLHF. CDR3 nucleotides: TGTGCCAGTCTGGGCTCCTATAATTCACCCCTCCACTTT.

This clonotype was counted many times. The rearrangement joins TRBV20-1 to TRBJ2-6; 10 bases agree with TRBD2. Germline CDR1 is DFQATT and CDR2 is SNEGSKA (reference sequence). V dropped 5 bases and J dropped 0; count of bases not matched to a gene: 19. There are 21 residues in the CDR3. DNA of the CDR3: TGCAGTGCTTCCCTTGGGGGACCGCGGACTAGCGGTTTCTCTGGGGCCAACGTCCTGACTTTC. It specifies CSASLGGPRTSGFSGANVLTF.

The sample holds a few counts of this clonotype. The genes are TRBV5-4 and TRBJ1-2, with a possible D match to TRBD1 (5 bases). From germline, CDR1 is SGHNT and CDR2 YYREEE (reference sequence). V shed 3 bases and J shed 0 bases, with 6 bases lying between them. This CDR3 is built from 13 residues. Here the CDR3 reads CASSWDANYGYTF. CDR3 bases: TGTGCCAGCAGCTGGGACGCTAACTATGGCTACACCTTC.

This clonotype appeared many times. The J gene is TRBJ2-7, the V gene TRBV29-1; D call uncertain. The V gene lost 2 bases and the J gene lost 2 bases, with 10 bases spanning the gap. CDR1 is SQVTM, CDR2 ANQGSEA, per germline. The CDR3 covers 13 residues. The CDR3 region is CSVELDSPYEQYF. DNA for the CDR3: TGCAGCGTTGAACTTGATAGCCCCTACGAGCAGTACTTC.

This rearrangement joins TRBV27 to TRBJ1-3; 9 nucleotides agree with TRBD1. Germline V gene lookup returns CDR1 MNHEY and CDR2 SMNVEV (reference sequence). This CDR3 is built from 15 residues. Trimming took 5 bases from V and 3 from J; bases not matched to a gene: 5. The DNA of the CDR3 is TGTGCCAGCAGTACAAACAGGGGGCTTGGAAACACCATATATTTT. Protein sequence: CASSTNRGLGNTIYF.

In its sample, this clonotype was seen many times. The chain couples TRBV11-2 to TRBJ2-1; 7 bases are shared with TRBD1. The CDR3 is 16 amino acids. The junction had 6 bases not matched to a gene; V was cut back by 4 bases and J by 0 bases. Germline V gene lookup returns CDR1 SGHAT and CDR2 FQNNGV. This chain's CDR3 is CASSSRDRDSYNEQFF. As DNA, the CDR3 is TGTGCCAGCAGCTCGAGGGACAGAGACTCCTACAATGAGCAGTTCTTC. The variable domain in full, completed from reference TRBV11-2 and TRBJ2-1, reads EAGVAQSPRYKIIEKRQSVAFWCNPISGHATLYWYQQILGQGPKLLIQFQNNGVVDDSQLPKDRFSAERLKGVDSTLKIQPAKLEDSAVYLCASSSRDRDSYNEQFFGPGTRLTVL.

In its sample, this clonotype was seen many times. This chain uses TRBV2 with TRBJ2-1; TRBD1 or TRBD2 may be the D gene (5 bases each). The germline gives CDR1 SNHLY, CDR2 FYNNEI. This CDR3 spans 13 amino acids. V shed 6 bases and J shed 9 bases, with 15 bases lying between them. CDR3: CASSPGPTTEQFF. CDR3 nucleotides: TGTGCCAGCAGCCCGGGACCTACCACTGAGCAGTTCTTC.

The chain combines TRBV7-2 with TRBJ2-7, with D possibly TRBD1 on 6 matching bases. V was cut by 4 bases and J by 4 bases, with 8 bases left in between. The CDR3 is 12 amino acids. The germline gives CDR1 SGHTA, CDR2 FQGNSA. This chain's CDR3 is CASSYGQYEQYF. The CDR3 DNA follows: TGTGCCAGCAGCTACGGACAGTACGAGCAGTACTTC.

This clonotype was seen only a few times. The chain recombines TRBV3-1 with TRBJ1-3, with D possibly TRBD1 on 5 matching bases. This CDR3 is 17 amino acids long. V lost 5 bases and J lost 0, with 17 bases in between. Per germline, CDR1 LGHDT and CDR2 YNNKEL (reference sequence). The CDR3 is CASSTEIRQLSGNTIYF. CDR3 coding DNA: TGTGCCAGCAGCACGGAGATAAGACAGCTCTCTGGAAACACCATATATTTT.